A selection of T cell receptor beta chains follows, all from one sample in a study of blood T cell repertoires in COVID-19. Profiling relied on immunoSEQ multiplex PCR, and the TCRdb table lists in-frame clones only, not all of them. This repertoire shows about 51,000 clones, approximately 85% found once; its top ten account for more than 2.5%. Source material: peripheral blood. These receptors all stem from a man aged 45-65 years with active COVID-19. Each CDR3 is given with its conserved first and last residue. The order of the fields is D gene, J gene, V gene, clone size, CDR3 DNA, CDR3 protein. The D gene is left open where the match is weak. Some rows have no size entry. The others give once, few or many, or a class for an expanded clone.

TRBD1,TRBJ2-3,TRBV24-1,-,TGTGCCACCAGTGACGCCCAGGGACAGGGAATATGGACAGATACGCAGTATTTT,CATSDAQGQGIWTDTQYF
-,TRBJ1-1,TRBV27,once,TGTGCCAGTGGTAGGGGTCTAGGGACTGAAGCTTTCTTT,CASGRGLGTEAFF
TRBD1,TRBJ1-5,TRBV28,few,TGTGCCAGCAGTCCTCTCGGACAGGGGGGTCAGCCCCAGCATTTT,CASSPLGQGGQPQHF
TRBD1,TRBJ1-6,TRBV18,few,TGTGCCAGCTCACCGGGACAGACTAATTCACCCCTCCACTTT,CASSPGQTNSPLHF
TRBD2,TRBJ2-3,TRBV28,-,TGTGCCAGCAGAATGGGAGGGGCGTTGGATACGCAGTATTTT,CASRMGGALDTQYF
-,TRBJ2-5,TRBV29-1,-,TGCAGCGTTGGACAGTCCTTTCAAGAGACCCAGTACTTC,CSVGQSFQETQYF
-,TRBJ2-3,TRBV2,-,TGTGCCAGCAAAGCTAGCGCAAACACAGATACGCAGTATTTT,CASKASANTDTQYF
TRBD2,TRBJ2-1,TRBV9,-,TGTGCCAGCAGCGCATTAGGACTAGCGGGAGGGTTAGGTGAGCAGTTCTTC,CASSALGLAGGLGEQFF
TRBD2,TRBJ2-1,TRBV5-1,-,TGCGCCAGCAGCCCCGGACTAGCGGGAGTCAATGAGCAGTTCTTC,CASSPGLAGVNEQFF
TRBD1,TRBJ2-7,TRBV11-2,-,TGTGCCAGCAGCTTAGCCGGAAGGGGGCACGAGCAGTACTTC,CASSLAGRGHEQYF
-,TRBJ2-5,TRBV9,-,TGTGCCAGCAGCCCCGGGGTCCCAGAGACCCAGTACTTC,CASSPGVPETQYF
-,TRBJ2-1,TRBV6-5,-,TGTGCCTCGGGACTGGGCTCCTACAATGAGCAGTTCTTC,CASGLGSYNEQFF
-,TRBJ1-5,TRBV29-1,-,TGCAGCGTTGGGGACTCCTCGGCGAGCAATCAGCCCCAGCATTTT,CSVGDSSASNQPQHF
TRBD2,TRBJ2-4,TRBV27,-,TGTGCCAGCATCGGGCGAACGGGAGGGGGAAACATTCAGTACTTC,CASIGRTGGGNIQYF
TRBD1,TRBJ1-2,TRBV6-5,-,TGTGCCAGCAGTCGGGGACAGGGGTATCCCTATGGCTACACCTTC,CASSRGQGYPYGYTF
TRBD2,TRBJ2-1,TRBV7-3,-,TGTGCCAGCAGCTTAACTCTAGCGGGGGTCCATGAGCAGTTCTTC,CASSLTLAGVHEQFF
-,TRBJ1-6,TRBV11-3,-,TGTGCCAGCAGCTTAGTGCAGGGCCCTAATTCACCCCTCCACTTT,CASSLVQGPNSPLHF
-,TRBJ1-5,TRBV3-1/TRBV3-2,-,TGTGCCAGCAGCCCACGGATGAACGAGAGGCTCTATAGCAATCAGCCCCAGCATTTT,CASSPRMNERLYSNQPQHF
-,TRBJ1-1,TRBV18,-,TGTGCCAGCTCGCTTAGAGGGTCATACAGGGACACTGAAGCTTTCTTT,CASSLRGSYRDTEAFF
-,TRBJ2-3,TRBV7-8,-,TGTGCCAGCAGCTTAGACGGGGGTCCTCCAGATACGCAGTATTTT,CASSLDGGPPDTQYF
TRBD1,TRBJ1-2,TRBV7-2,-,TGTGCCAGCAGCTCCGCCCGGGACAGTCCCTATGGCTACACCTTC,CASSSARDSPYGYTF
-,TRBJ1-1,TRBV7-2,-,TGTGCCAGCAGCTCATGGACAGTCGGGAACACTGAAGCTTTCTTT,CASSSWTVGNTEAFF